This TCR beta chain emerged from a study of cytomegalovirus exposure and HLA in healthy donors. Study outcomes and limitations: The study labeled 170 or so TCR beta chains cytomegalovirus-associated. Both high specificity and high sensitivity reportedly marked the classifier's diagnosis of cytomegalovirus status.

In the case of this clone: What it recognizes is unknown.

The CDR3 is 11 amino acids. Trimming shortened V by 6 bases and J by 10 bases, and 10 bases separated the two germline ends. Germline CDR1 MNHEY, CDR2 SMNVEV (reference sequence). The protocol was immunoSEQ multiplex PCR, while the TCRdb copy is restricted to in-frame clones and leaves out a portion. Here the sample spans around 52,000 clones, 90% to 95% being singletons. Sequencing was done on a sample of PBMCs. The TCR comes from a young woman in good health and CMV-seronegative. The chain links TRBV27 to TRBJ2-1; no firm D call. The CDR3 reads CASRKTREQFF. The CDR3 DNA sequence: TGTGCCAGCAGAAAGACGCGGGAGCAGTTCTTC.